This TCR beta chain was identified in a study of T cell repertoires in cytomegalovirus infection. Background on the study: It can be stated that public TCR beta signatures indicated CMV infection as well as a matching HLA type.

MiXCR, applied by TCRdb to the reads, yields one record per CDR3 protein. The repertoire includes 560,000 or so distinct CDR3 sequences, approximately 15% of them detected once, and roughly a quarter sits in the top ten. As for this clonotype: Its antigen remains unknown.

Study findings and constraints: People with CMV and the relevant HLA were identified by cumulative public TCR beta family frequency.

This TCR came from a human donor in good health (CMV status not recorded). Some clones in this sample may be carry-over from other donors' samples. Sequenced input: CD8+ T cells from PBMCs.

CDR3 protein: CASSADPRAGVSETQYF. The CDR3 DNA follows: TGTGCCAGCAGCGCCGACCCAAGAGCGGGAGTCTCAGAGACCCAGTACTTC. The V gene is TRBV9, the J gene TRBJ2-5; TRBD2 agrees at 8 bases. V shed 3 bases, J shed 4 bases, and the junction held 14 bases outside the gene matches. The CDR3 is made up of 17 amino acids. Germline CDR1 and CDR2: SGDLS and YYNGEE.